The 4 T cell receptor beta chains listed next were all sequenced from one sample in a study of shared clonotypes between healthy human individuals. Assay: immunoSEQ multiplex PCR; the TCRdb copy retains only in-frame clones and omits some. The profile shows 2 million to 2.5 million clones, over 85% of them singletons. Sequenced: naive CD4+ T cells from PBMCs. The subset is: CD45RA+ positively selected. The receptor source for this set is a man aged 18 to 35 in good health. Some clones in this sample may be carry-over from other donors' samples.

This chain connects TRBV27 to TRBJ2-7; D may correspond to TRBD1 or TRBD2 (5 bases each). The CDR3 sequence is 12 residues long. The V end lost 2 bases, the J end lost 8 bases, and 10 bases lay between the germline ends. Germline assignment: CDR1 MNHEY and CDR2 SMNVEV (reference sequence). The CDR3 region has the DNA TGTGCCAGCAGTTTAATCCCGGGGCAGCAGTACTTC. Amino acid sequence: CASSLIPGQQYF.

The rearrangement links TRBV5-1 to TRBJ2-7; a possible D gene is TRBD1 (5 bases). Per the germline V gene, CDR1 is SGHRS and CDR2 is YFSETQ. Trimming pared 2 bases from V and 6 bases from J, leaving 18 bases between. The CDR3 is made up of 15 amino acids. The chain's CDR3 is CASSFQGSWSGEQYF. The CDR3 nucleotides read TGCGCCAGCAGCTTTCAGGGCAGCTGGTCAGGCGAGCAGTACTTC.

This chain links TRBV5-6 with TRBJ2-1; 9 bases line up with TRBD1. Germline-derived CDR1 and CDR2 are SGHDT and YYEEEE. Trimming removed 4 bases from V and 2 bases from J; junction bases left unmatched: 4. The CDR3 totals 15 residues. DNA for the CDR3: TGTGCCAGCAGCCTTACAGGGGGCACCTACAATGAGCAGTTCTTC. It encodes CASSLTGGTYNEQFF.

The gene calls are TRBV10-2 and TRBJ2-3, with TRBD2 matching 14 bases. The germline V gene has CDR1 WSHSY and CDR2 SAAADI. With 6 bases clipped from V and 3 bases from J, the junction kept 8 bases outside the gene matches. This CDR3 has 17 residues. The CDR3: CASSTGTSGSSTDTQYF. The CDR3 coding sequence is TGCGCCAGCAGCACCGGGACTAGCGGGAGTAGTACAGATACGCAGTATTTT.